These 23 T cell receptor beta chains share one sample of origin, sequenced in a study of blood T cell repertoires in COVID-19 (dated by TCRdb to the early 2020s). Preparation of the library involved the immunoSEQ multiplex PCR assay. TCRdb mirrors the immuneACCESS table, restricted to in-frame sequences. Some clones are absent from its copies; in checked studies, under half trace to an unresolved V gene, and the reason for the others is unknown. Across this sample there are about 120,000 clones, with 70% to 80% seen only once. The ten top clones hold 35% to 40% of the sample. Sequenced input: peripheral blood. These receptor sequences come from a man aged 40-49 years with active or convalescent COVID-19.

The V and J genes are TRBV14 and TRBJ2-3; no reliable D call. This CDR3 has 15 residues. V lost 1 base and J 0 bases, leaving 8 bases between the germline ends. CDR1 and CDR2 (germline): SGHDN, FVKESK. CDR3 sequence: CASSQALLSTDTQYF. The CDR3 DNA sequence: TGTGCCAGCAGCCAAGCCCTACTTAGCACAGATACGCAGTATTTT.

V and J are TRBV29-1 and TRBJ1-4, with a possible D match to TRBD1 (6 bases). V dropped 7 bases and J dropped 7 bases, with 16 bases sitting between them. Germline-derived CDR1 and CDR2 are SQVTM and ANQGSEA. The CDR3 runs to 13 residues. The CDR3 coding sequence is TGCAGCGCGGATGCAGGGGTAGGTGAAAAACTGTTTTTT. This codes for CSADAGVGEKLFF.

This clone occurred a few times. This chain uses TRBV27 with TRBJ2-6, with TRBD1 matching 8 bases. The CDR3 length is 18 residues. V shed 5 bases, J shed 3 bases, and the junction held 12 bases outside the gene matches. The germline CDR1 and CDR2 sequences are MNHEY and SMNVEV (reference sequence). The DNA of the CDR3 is TGTGCCAGCAGTCCCTCCTCCCTGACAGGGGTTGGGGCCAACGTCCTGACTTTC. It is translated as CASSPSSLTGVGANVLTF.

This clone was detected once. DNA for the CDR3: TGTGCCAGCGCAACCGGGGGGTCGCTGGATACGCAGTATTTT. Encoded protein: CASATGGSLDTQYF. This sequence joins TRBV19 and TRBJ2-3; 7 bases line up with TRBD2. Germline CDR1 reads LNHDA; CDR2 reads SQIVND (reference sequence). The CDR3 length is 14 residues. J was trimmed by 6 bases and V by 9 bases; bases with no gene match: 12.

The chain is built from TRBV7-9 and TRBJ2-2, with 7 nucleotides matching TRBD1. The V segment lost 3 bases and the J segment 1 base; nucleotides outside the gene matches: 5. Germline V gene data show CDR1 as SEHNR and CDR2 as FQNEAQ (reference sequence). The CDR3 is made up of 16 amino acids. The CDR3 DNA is TGTGCCAGCAGCTTTGAGGGACAGAAGAACACCGGGGAGCTGTTTTTT. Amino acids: CASSFEGQKNTGELFF.

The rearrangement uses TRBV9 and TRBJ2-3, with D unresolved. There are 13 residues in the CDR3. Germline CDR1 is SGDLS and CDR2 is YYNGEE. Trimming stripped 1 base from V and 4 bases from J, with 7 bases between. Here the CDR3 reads CASSVLSSDTQYF. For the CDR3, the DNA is TGTGCCAGCAGCGTATTAAGCTCAGATACGCAGTATTTT.

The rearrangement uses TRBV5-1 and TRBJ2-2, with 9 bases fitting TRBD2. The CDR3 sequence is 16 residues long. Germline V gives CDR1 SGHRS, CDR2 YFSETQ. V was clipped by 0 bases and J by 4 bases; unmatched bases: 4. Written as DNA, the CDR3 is TGCGCCAGCAGCTTGGAGGCTAGCGGGGCCACCGGGGAGCTGTTTTTT. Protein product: CASSLEASGATGELFF.

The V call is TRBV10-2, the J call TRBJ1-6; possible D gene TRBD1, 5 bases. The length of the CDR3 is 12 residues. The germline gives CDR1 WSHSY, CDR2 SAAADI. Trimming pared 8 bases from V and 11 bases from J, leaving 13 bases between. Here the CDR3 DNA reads TGCGCCAGCGGCCAAGTGGGGCCACCCCTCCACTTT. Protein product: CASGQVGPPLHF.

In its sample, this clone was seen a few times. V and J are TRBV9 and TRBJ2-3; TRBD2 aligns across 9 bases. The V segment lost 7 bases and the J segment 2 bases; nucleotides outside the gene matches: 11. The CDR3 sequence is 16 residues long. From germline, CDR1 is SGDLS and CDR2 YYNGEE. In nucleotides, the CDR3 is TGTGCCAGCTCCGAAGGGGCGGGGGGGGCCACAGATACGCAGTATTTT. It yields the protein CASSEGAGGATDTQYF.

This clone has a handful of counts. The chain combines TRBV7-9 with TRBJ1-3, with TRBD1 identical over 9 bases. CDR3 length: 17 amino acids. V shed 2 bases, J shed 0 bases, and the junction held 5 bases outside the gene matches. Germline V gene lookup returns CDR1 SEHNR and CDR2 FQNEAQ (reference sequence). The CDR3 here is CASSLPGQGFSGNTIYF. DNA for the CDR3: TGTGCCAGCAGCTTACCGGGACAGGGCTTCTCTGGAAACACCATATATTTT. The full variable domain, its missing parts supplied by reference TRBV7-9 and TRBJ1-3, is DTGVSQNPRHKITKRGQNVTFRCDPISEHNRLYWYRQTLGQGPEFLTYFQNEAQLEKSRLLSDRFSAERPKGSFSTLEIQRTEQGDSAMYLCASSLPGQGFSGNTIYFGEGSWLTVV.

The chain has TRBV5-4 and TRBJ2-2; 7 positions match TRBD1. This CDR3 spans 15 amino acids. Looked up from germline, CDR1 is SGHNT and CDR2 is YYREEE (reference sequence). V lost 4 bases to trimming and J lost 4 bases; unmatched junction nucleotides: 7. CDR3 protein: CASSRDSQITGELFF. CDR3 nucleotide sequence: TGTGCCAGCAGCCGGGACAGTCAAATCACCGGGGAGCTGTTTTTT.

The CDR3 nucleotides are TGTGCCAGCAGTTCTCAGTCTTCCTACGAGCAGTACTTC. Translating gives CASSSQSSYEQYF. J is TRBJ2-7 and V is TRBV6-2 or TRBV6-3, with unresolved D. Germline V gene data show CDR1 as MNHEY and CDR2 as SVGEGT. Trimming cost V 4 bases and J 1 base, with 8 bases left between them. This CDR3 spans 13 amino acids.

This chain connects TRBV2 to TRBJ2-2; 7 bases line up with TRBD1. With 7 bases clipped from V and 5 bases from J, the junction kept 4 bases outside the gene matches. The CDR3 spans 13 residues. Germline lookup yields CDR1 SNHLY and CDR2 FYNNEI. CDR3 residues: CASILTGTGELFF. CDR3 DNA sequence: TGTGCCAGCATCCTGACAGGGACCGGGGAGCTGTTTTTT.

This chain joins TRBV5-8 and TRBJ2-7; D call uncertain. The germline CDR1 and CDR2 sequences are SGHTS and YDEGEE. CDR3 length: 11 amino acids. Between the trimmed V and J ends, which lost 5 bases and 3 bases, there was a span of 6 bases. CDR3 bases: TGTGCCAGCAGTAGCCACTACGAGCAGTACTTC. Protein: CASSSHYEQYF.

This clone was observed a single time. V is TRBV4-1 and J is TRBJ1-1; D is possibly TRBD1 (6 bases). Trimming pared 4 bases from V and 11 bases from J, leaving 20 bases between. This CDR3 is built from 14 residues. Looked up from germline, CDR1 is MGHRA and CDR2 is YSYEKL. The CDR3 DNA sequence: TGCGCCAGCAGCCCCGGGCAGGGGCGGTATGAGGCTTTCTTT. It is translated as CASSPGQGRYEAFF.

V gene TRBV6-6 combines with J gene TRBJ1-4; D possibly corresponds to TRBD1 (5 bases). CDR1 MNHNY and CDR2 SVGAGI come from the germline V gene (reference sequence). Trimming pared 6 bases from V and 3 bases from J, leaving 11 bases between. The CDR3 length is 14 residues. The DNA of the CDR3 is TGTGCCAGCAGGGGGGGGTCGGCTAATGAAAAACTGTTTTTT. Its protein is CASRGGSANEKLFF.

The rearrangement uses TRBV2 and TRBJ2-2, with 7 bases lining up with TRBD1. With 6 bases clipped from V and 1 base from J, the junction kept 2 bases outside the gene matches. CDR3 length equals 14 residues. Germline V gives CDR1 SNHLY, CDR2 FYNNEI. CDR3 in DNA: TGTGCCAGCAGAGGGACAGTGAACACCGGGGAGCTGTTTTTT. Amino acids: CASRGTVNTGELFF.

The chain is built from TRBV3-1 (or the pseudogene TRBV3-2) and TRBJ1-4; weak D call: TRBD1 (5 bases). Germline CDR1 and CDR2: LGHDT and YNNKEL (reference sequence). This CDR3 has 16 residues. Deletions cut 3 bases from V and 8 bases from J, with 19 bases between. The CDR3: CASSHTSGTPREKLFF. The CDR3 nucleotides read TGTGCCAGCAGCCATACTAGCGGGACCCCCCGCGAAAAACTGTTTTTT.

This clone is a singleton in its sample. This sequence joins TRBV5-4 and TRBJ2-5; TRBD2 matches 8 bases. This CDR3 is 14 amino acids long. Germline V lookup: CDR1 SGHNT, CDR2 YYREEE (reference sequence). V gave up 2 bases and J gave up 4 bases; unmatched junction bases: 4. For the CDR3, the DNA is TGTGCCAGCAGCTTAGCGGGAGCGGGAGAGACCCAGTACTTC. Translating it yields CASSLAGAGETQYF. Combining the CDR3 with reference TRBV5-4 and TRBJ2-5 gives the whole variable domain ETGVTQSPTHLIKTRGQQVTLRCSSQSGHNTVSWYQQALGQGPQFIFQYYREEENGRGNFPPRFSGLQFPNYSSELNVNALELDDSALYLCASSLAGAGETQYFGPGTRLLVL.

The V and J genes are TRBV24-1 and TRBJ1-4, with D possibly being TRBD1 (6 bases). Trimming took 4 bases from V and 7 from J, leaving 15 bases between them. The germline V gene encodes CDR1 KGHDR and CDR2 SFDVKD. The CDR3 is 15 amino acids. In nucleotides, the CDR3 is TGTGCCACCAGTGACCCCCGGGACACCGGTGAAAAACTGTTTTTT. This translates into CATSDPRDTGEKLFF.

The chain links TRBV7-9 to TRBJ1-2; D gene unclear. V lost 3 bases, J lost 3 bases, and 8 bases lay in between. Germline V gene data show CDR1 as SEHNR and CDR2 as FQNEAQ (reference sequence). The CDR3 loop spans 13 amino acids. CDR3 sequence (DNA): TGTGCCAGCAGCTTTGACACCTACTATGGCTACACCTTC. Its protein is CASSFDTYYGYTF.

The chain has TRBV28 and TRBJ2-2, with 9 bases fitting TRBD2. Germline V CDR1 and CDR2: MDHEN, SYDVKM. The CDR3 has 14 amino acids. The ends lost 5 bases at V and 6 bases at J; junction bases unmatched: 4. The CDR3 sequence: CASSQRGASGELFF. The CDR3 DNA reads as TGTGCCAGCAGTCAGCGGGGGGCGTCCGGGGAGCTGTTTTTT.

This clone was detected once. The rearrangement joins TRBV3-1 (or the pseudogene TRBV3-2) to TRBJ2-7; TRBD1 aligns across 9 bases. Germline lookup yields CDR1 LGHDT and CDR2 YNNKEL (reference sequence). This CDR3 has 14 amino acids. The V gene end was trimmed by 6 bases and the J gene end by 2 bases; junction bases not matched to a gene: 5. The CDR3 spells CASRRTGATYEQYF. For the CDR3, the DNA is TGTGCCAGCAGACGGACAGGGGCCACCTACGAGCAGTACTTC.